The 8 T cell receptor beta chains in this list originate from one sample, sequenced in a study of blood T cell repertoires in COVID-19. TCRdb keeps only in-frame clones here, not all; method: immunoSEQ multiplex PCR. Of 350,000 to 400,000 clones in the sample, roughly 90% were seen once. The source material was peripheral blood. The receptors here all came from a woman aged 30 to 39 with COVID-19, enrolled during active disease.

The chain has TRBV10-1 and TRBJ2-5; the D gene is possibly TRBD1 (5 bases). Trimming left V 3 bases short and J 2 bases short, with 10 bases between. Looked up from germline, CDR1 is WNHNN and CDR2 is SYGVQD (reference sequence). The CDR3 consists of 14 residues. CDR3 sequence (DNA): TGCGCCAGCAGTGACAGGGTCCCGCAAGAGACCCAGTACTTC. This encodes CASSDRVPQETQYF.

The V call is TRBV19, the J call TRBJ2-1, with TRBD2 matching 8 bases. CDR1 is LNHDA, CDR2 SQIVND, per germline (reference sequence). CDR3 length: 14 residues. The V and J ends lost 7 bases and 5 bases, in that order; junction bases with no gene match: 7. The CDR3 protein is CASTGLGSNNEQFF. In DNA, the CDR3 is TGTGCCAGTACGGGACTAGGGTCCAACAATGAGCAGTTCTTC.

The CDR3 reads CASSYSISSNQPQHF. CDR3 DNA: TGTGCCAGCAGTTACTCGATCAGTAGCAATCAGCCCCAGCATTTT. The chain recombines TRBV6-5 with TRBJ1-5; D is uncertain. Per the germline V gene, CDR1 is MNHEY and CDR2 is SVGAGI. The ends were cut back, 0 bases at V and 0 bases at J, with 6 bases in the middle. The CDR3 contains 15 residues.

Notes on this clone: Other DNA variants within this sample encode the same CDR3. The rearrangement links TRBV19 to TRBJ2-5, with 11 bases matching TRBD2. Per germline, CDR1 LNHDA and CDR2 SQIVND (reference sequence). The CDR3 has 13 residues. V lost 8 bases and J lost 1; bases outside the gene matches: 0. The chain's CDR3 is CASGLAGQETQYF. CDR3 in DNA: TGTGCCAGTGGACTAGCGGGCCAAGAGACCCAGTACTTC.

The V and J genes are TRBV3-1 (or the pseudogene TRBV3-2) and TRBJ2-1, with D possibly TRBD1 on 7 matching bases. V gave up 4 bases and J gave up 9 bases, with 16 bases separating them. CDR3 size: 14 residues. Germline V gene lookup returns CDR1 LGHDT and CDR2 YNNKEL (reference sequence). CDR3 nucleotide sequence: TGTGCCAGCAGCCGAGCACTAGCAGGGGGTGAGCAGTTCTTC. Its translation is CASSRALAGGEQFF.

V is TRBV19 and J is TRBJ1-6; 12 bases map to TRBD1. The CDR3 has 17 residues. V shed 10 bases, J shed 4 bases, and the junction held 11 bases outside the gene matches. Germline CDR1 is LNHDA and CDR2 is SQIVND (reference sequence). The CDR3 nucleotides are TGTGCCACCACCGGGACAGGGGGCCGAAATTATAATTCACCCCTCCACTTT. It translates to CATTGTGGRNYNSPLHF.

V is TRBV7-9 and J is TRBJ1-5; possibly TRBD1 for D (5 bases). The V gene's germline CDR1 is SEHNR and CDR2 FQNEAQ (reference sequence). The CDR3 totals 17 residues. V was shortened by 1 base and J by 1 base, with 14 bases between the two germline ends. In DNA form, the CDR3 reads TGTGCCAGCAGCTTAGGGCAGGGTTTTTCCAGCAATCAGCCCCAGCATTTT. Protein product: CASSLGQGFSSNQPQHF.

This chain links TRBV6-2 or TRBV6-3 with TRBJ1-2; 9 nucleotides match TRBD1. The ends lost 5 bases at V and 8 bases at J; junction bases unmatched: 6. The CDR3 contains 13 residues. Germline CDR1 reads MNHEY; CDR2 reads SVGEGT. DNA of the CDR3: TGTGCCAGCAGTGACTGGGACAGGGAAGGCTACACCTTC. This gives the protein CASSDWDREGYTF.